This T cell receptor beta chain was observed in a study of OX40 agonist ivuxolimab in advanced cancers. CDR1 and CDR2 from the germline V gene are SNHLY and FYNNEI. The germline V and J ends were trimmed by 4 bases and 5 bases, with 9 bases remaining between them. CDR3 length equals 13 residues. Sequenced by immunoSEQ multiplex PCR; TCRdb stores in-frame clones only, minus some. The data show about 79,000 clones, more than 85% seen once. Regarding this clone: As yet, its antigen is unknown.

General observations from the study: Nonresponders included some who also had low normalized T-cell clonal expansion.

The receptor comes from an adult with an advanced solid tumor such as melanoma, head and neck, liver or kidney cancer. The V call is TRBV2, the J call TRBJ1-5, with D unresolved. The sample here was CD4+ or CD8+ T cells sorted from blood, taken in a trial of the OX40 agonist ivuxolimab. The DNA for the CDR3 is TGTGCCAGCAGTGGAGGGAGGCATCAGCCCCAGCATTTT. It yields the protein CASSGGRHQPQHF.